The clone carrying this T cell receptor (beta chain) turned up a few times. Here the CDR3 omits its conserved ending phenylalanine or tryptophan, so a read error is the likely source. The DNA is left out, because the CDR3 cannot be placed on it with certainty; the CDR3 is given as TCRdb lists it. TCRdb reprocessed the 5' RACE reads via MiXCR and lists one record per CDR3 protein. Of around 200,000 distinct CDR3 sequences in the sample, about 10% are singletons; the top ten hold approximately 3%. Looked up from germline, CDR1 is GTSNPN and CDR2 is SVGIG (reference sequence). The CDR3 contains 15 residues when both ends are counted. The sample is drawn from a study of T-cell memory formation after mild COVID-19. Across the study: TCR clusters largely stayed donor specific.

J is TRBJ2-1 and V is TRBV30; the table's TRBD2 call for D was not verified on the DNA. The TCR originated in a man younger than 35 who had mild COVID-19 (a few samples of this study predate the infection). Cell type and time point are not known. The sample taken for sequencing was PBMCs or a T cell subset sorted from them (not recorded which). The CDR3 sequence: CAWSVQRGGLAPVSI.